This TCR beta chain was captured in a study of blood T cell repertoires in COVID-19. Study in general: The analysed material was cDNA or gDNA that came from T cells, B-cell-depleted T cells, or PBMCs.

CDR3 length: 14 residues. CDR1 and CDR2 from the germline V gene are SGHRS and YFSETQ. V was shortened by 0 bases and J by 4 bases, with 11 bases between the two germline ends. Repertoires were generated with immunoSEQ multiplex PCR, while TCRdb's copy carries only in-frame clones and drops some. Found here are about 75,000 clones, 75% to 85% of them singletons; the top ten hold roughly 5%. The source is a woman aged 80 or over with active or convalescent COVID-19. The chain links TRBV5-1 to TRBJ2-7; tentative D call: TRBD2 (5 bases). Sequencing was performed on peripheral blood. CDR3 protein: CASSLARGLYEQYF. In nucleotides, the CDR3 is TGCGCCAGCAGCTTGGCCCGGGGTCTATACGAGCAGTACTTC.